This TCR beta chain stems from a study of blood T cell repertoires in COVID-19. Study-level background: Sites across the United States, Italy and Spain contributed samples from acute and convalescent COVID-19. PBMCs, B-cell-depleted T cells, or T cells provided the cDNA or gDNA that made up the material.

The CDR3 is made up of 16 amino acids. Germline V lookup: CDR1 MGHDK, CDR2 SYGVNS. Trimming took 1 base from V and 4 from J, leaving 16 bases between them. Per the original methods: Estimates of nucleated cell counts were drawn from the amplification of reference gene primers. The method was immunoSEQ multiplex PCR; TCRdb's version includes in-frame clones alone and lacks a portion of them. The D gene and trimming were derived from the DNA, and the V and J assignments and clone size from that table. Of fewer than 250,000 clones listed, 75% to 90% are singletons. The clonotype comes from a woman aged 40 to 50 with acute or convalescent COVID-19. This rearrangement joins TRBV25-1 to TRBJ1-2; D might be TRBD1 (6 bases). Source material: peripheral blood. CDR3 DNA sequence: TGTGCCAGCAGTGAATCCCCGGGAGGGGGTTTCTATGGCTACACCTTC. The encoded protein is CASSESPGGGFYGYTF.